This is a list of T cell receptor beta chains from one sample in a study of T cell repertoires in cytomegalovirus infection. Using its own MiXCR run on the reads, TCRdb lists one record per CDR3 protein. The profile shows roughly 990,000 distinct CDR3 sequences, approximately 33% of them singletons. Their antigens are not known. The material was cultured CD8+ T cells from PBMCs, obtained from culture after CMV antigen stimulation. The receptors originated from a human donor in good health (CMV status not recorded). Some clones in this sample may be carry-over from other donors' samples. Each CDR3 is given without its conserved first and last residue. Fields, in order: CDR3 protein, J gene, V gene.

SVEMMWDRVKQF TRBJ2-1 TRBV29-1
ASSEGAGRSPYEQY TRBJ2-7 TRBV2
ATYSLSGNTIY TRBJ1-3 TRBV19
ASTLSGNNYGYT TRBJ1-2 TRBV6-1
ASSERPRLAQFTGELF TRBJ2-2 TRBV6-1
ATGMSSDTGELF TRBJ2-2 TRBV24-1
ASSRVSLNTEAF TRBJ1-1 TRBV19
ASSFRDRGHEAF TRBJ1-1 TRBV7-2
ASSLYLTGATNYGYT TRBJ1-2 TRBV5-5
ASSDGGPQVF TRBJ1-4 TRBV6-6
ASSSPGGGYTGELF TRBJ2-2 TRBV6-1
ASSRANNQPQH TRBJ1-5 TRBV2
ASRPSSGGHLAKNIQY TRBJ2-4 TRBV12-3/TRBV12-4
SAPQWTSSGANVLT TRBJ2-6 TRBV20-1
ASSDIPGQGNTEAF TRBJ1-1 TRBV7-3
ASIQLKAGGSSYNEQF TRBJ2-1 TRBV7-8
ASATTTTQY TRBJ2-5 TRBV7-2
ASSLIGQGANEQF TRBJ2-1 TRBV7-9
ASRYSTSAGAYEQY TRBJ2-7 TRBV6-6
ASSDRGPYGYT TRBJ1-2 TRBV6-1
ASSLVLGALDGYT TRBJ1-2 TRBV7-2
ATCRDRQETQY TRBJ2-5 TRBV10-3
ASRTGSEQY TRBJ2-7 TRBV5-4
ASGPETGISYNEQF TRBJ2-1 TRBV12-5
ASSQTGTVEYGYT TRBJ1-2 TRBV4-1